This T cell receptor beta chain is from a study of T-cell memory formation after mild COVID-19. The V end was cut by 4 bases, the J end by 4 bases, with 1 base between. This CDR3 comprises 10 residues. Looked up from germline, CDR1 is MDHEN and CDR2 is SYDVKM. MiXCR, applied by TCRdb to the 5' RACE reads, yields one record per CDR3 protein. The repertoire has hundreds of thousands of distinct CDR3 sequences, approximately 23% of them found once; the top ten carry roughly an eighth. This receptor was taken from an adult woman who had mild COVID-19 (a few samples of this study predate the infection). Cell type and time point are not known. The chain uses TRBV28 and TRBJ1-1; the D is unclear. The source material was PBMCs or a T cell subset sorted from them (not recorded which). The CDR3 bases are TGTGCCAGCAGTTCCACTGAAGCTTTCTTT. Protein product: CASSSTEAFF.